The clone carrying this TCR beta chain came up many times. As yet, its antigen is unknown. Preparation of the TCRbeta library used unique molecular identifiers. One entry per CDR3 protein results from TCRdb running MiXCR on the PCR reads. In the table there are hundreds of thousands of distinct CDR3 sequences, roughly 13% of which are singletons. The record originates from a study of T-cell reconstitution after alpha-beta-depleted transplantation in children. General observations from the study: By one year post-transplant, T-cell counts and diversity largely arose from T cells that were newly produced.

The CDR3 contains 14 residues. V lost 4 bases to trimming and J lost 0 bases, with 10 bases between them. Germline values: CDR1 SGHVS, CDR2 FQNEAQ. V and J are TRBV7-8 and TRBJ2-7; D remains unclear. The source material was PBMCs, mostly from graft donor cells, sampled 360 days after TCRalphabeta/CD19-depleted stem cell transplant. The source is a male patient under 18 who had a stem cell transplant for acute myeloid leukemia, so the T cells may come from the graft donor. The CDR3 nucleotides are TGTGCCAGCAGCTACGGCGGTATCTCCTACGAGCAGTACTTC. Its translation: CASSYGGISYEQYF.